These 27 T cell receptor beta chains share one sample of origin, sequenced in a study of blood T cell repertoires in COVID-19. Repertoires were generated with immunoSEQ multiplex PCR, while TCRdb's copy carries only in-frame clones and drops some. Among some 260,000 clones, around nine tenths were seen once, and the ten largest hold 3% to 3.5%. Material for sequencing was peripheral blood. All receptors come from a man between 18 and 35 years old with active or convalescent COVID-19.

This clone was detected only a few times. The V and J genes are TRBV5-1 and TRBJ2-7, with 9 bases lining up with TRBD2. CDR1 is SGHRS, CDR2 YFSETQ, per germline. The CDR3 runs 14 residues. With V trimmed by 0 bases and J by 6 bases, 4 bases remained unmatched. The CDR3 bases are TGCGCCAGCAGCTTGGTTCTAGCGGGAACCGAGCAGTACTTC. Residues: CASSLVLAGTEQYF.

The rearrangement links TRBV7-6 to TRBJ1-1, with a possible D match to TRBD1 (6 bases). The V gene's germline CDR1 is SGHVS and CDR2 FNYEAQ. This CDR3 is 16 amino acids long. Trimming removed 0 bases at V and 5 bases at J, with 16 bases between. In nucleotides, the CDR3 is TGTGCCAGCAGCTTAGCGCATCAGGGGAAGAGTACTGAAGCTTTCTTT. Its protein is CASSLAHQGKSTEAFF. The full variable domain, its missing parts supplied by reference TRBV7-6 and TRBJ1-1, is GAGVSQSPRYKVTKRGQDVALRCDPISGHVSLYWYRQALGQGPEFLTYFNYEAQQDKSGLPNDRFSAERPEGSISTLTIQRTEQRDSAMYRCASSLAHQGKSTEAFFGQGTRLTVV.

A few counts support this clone. The chain has TRBV7-2 and TRBJ1-4, with 9 bases aligning to TRBD1. CDR1 SGHTA and CDR2 FQGNSA come from the germline V gene. This CDR3 is 14 amino acids long. Trimming removed 6 bases from V and 8 bases from J; junction bases left unmatched: 7. In DNA form, the CDR3 reads TGTGCCAGCAGTCCAGGACAGGGGCGGGAAAAACTGTTTTTT. Translation: CASSPGQGREKLFF.

The chain combines TRBV7-9 with TRBJ2-2; 11 bases are shared with TRBD2. Trimming cost V 3 bases and J 4 bases; bases outside gene matches: 10. This CDR3 is 18 amino acids long. From germline, CDR1 is SEHNR and CDR2 FQNEAQ (reference sequence). CDR3 protein: CASSFLAGGHRGTGELFF. CDR3 coding DNA: TGTGCCAGCAGCTTTCTAGCGGGGGGTCATCGGGGCACCGGGGAGCTGTTTTTT.

This clone was picked up one time. The CDR3 loop reads CASSLQRTGTYEQYF. The CDR3 bases are TGTGCCAGCAGTTTACAAAGGACGGGGACCTACGAGCAGTACTTC. This chain connects TRBV28 to TRBJ2-7; a weak D match, TRBD2 (5 bases). Germline-derived CDR1 and CDR2 are MDHEN and SYDVKM. This CDR3 is built from 15 residues. V was pared by 2 bases and J by 2 bases, with 13 bases between.

V gene TRBV3-1 (or the pseudogene TRBV3-2) combines with J gene TRBJ1-3, with TRBD1 identical over 9 bases. Germline V gives CDR1 LGHDT, CDR2 YNNKEL (reference sequence). There are 15 residues in the CDR3. V lost 0 bases to trimming and J lost 8 bases; unmatched junction nucleotides: 5. For the CDR3, the DNA is TGTGCCAGCAGCCAAGACACAGGGGGCTACGACACCATATATTTT. Translation: CASSQDTGGYDTIYF.

The chain carries TRBV7-2 and TRBJ1-2; D perhaps matches TRBD1 (6 bases). Germline CDR1 reads SGHTA; CDR2 reads FQGNSA. This CDR3 has 17 residues. V gave up 0 bases and J gave up 2 bases, with 16 bases separating them. The CDR3 region is CASSLAPWDTRNYGYTF. The DNA for the CDR3 is TGTGCCAGCAGCTTAGCGCCCTGGGACACTAGAAACTATGGCTACACCTTC. The entire variable domain, with the rest obtained from reference TRBV7-2 and TRBJ1-2, is as follows: GAGVSQSPSNKVTEKGKDVELRCDPISGHTALYWYRQSLGQGLEFLIYFQGNSAPDKSGLPSDRFSAERTGGSVSTLTIQRTQQEDSAVYLCASSLAPWDTRNYGYTFGSGTRLTVV.

The chain couples TRBV27 to TRBJ2-3; D is ambiguous. The CDR3 length is 14 residues. V lost 6 bases and J lost 0, with 10 bases in between. CDR1 is MNHEY, CDR2 SMNVEV, per germline (reference sequence). The CDR3 DNA is TGTGCCAGCAGGGGCGCCTCTAGCACAGATACGCAGTATTTT. Translation: CASRGASSTDTQYF.

This sequence joins TRBV2 and TRBJ2-5; 10 bases map to TRBD2. Germline assignment: CDR1 SNHLY and CDR2 FYNNEI. The CDR3 spans 14 residues. Trimming removed 6 bases from V and 5 bases from J; junction bases left unmatched: 6. The CDR3 sequence: CASRERGGYETQYF. DNA for the CDR3: TGTGCCAGCAGAGAGCGGGGGGGCTATGAGACCCAGTACTTC.

The chain couples TRBV27 to TRBJ2-3; 8 bases are a match to TRBD1. Germline values: CDR1 MNHEY, CDR2 SMNVEV (reference sequence). The ends lost 4 bases at V and 5 bases at J; junction bases unmatched: 5. The CDR3 contains 14 residues. The CDR3 bases are TGTGCCAGCAGTTCAAACAGGGGGAAAGATACGCAGTATTTT. Translation gives CASSSNRGKDTQYF.

The count of this clone is one. V usage is TRBV5-8 and J usage is TRBJ1-6; 7 nucleotides align to TRBD1. The ends lost 7 bases at V and 7 bases at J; junction bases unmatched: 8. This CDR3 has 14 residues. Germline V lookup: CDR1 SGHTS, CDR2 YDEGEE. The CDR3 loop is CASPKRGLNSPLHF. The CDR3 nucleotides are TGTGCCAGCCCGAAAAGGGGGCTCAATTCACCCCTCCACTTT.

This clone came up a few times. The CDR3 DNA is TGTGCCAGCAGCGTAACAGGGGGGTCGAACACTGAAGCTTTCTTT. It yields the protein CASSVTGGSNTEAFF. The chain recombines TRBV5-5 with TRBJ1-1; 8 bases fit TRBD1. J lost 1 base, V lost 4 bases, and 6 bases had no gene match. The CDR3 loop spans 15 amino acids. Germline V gives CDR1 SGHKS, CDR2 YYEKEE (reference sequence).

The chain carries TRBV11-2 and TRBJ1-1, with 8 nucleotides matching TRBD1. The V segment lost 6 bases and the J segment 4 bases; nucleotides outside the gene matches: 4. Germline V gene lookup returns CDR1 SGHAT and CDR2 FQNNGV. CDR3 size: 13 residues. The DNA of the CDR3 is TGTGCCAGCAGGCATACAGGGGGCACTGAAGCTTTCTTT. Translation: CASRHTGGTEAFF. Full variable domain (remainder filled in from reference TRBV11-2 and TRBJ1-1): EAGVAQSPRYKIIEKRQSVAFWCNPISGHATLYWYQQILGQGPKLLIQFQNNGVVDDSQLPKDRFSAERLKGVDSTLKIQPAKLEDSAVYLCASRHTGGTEAFFGQGTRLTVV.

This chain joins TRBV6-2 or TRBV6-3 and TRBJ1-2, with 7 bases lining up with TRBD1. After removal of 2 bases from V and 8 bases from J, the junction contained 5 bases not matched to a gene. The CDR3 spans 13 residues. CDR1 and CDR2 (germline): MNHEY, SVGEGT. The CDR3 DNA reads TGTGCCAGCAGTTACAGCAGGGGGTTCGGCTACACCTTC. As protein: CASSYSRGFGYTF.

The chain combines TRBV6-4 with TRBJ2-1, with a tentative D call TRBD2 (6 bases). Germline V gives CDR1 MRHNA, CDR2 SNTAGT. Trimming stripped 0 bases from V and 7 bases from J, with 19 bases between. There are 17 residues in the CDR3. The CDR3 coding sequence is TGTGCCAGCAGTGACTCTCCTTTAGCGGCCCGAGGAAATGAGCAGTTCTTC. Its translation: CASSDSPLAARGNEQFF.

The J gene is TRBJ2-1, the V gene TRBV27; 7 bases match TRBD1. The CDR3 extends over 15 amino acids. The V gene's germline CDR1 is MNHEY and CDR2 SMNVEV (reference sequence). J lost 0 bases, V lost 2 bases, and 1 base had no gene match. CDR3 nucleotide sequence: TGTGCCAGCAGTTTAAGGGGGCCCTCCTACAATGAGCAGTTCTTC. Translation: CASSLRGPSYNEQFF.

The chain carries TRBV7-3 and TRBJ2-1; TRBD1 is a possible D gene (5 bases). Germline V gene lookup returns CDR1 SGHTA and CDR2 FQGTGA. CDR3 length: 15 amino acids. V was cut by 4 bases and J by 1 base, with 11 bases left in between. CDR3 protein: CASSSGHLSYNEQFF. The CDR3 nucleotides read TGTGCCAGCAGCTCCGGACACCTATCCTACAATGAGCAGTTCTTC.

The gene calls are TRBV27 and TRBJ1-5; 8 bases agree with TRBD1. V gave up 5 bases and J gave up 9 bases; unmatched junction bases: 15. Germline V gene lookup returns CDR1 MNHEY and CDR2 SMNVEV (reference sequence). The CDR3 has 16 residues. CDR3 amino acids: CASSPTSTGDIRPQHF. The CDR3 DNA reads as TGTGCCAGCAGTCCGACATCGACAGGGGATATCAGGCCCCAGCATTTT.

This chain connects TRBV13 to TRBJ1-5; no firm D call. Germline loops: CDR1 PRHDT, CDR2 FYEKMQ (reference sequence). Trimming removed 4 bases at V and 10 bases at J, with 11 bases between. The CDR3 covers 12 residues. As DNA, the CDR3 is TGTGCCAGCAGCTCCGGGTTAACCCCCCAGCATTTT. Amino acids: CASSSGLTPQHF. Full variable domain (remainder filled in from reference TRBV13 and TRBJ1-5): AAGVIQSPRHLIKEKRETATLKCYPIPRHDTVYWYQQGPGQDPQFLISFYEKMQSDKGSIPDRFSAQQFSDYHSELNMSSLELGDSALYFCASSSGLTPQHFGDGTRLSIL.

This chain joins TRBV10-3 and TRBJ2-7; no reliable D call. Germline V gene data show CDR1 as ENHRY and CDR2 as SYGVKD. V lost 5 bases to trimming and J lost 3 bases, with 8 bases between them. This CDR3 has 12 residues. This CDR3 reads CAISRDIYEQYF. The CDR3 nucleotides are TGTGCCATCAGTAGAGACATCTACGAGCAGTACTTC.

The V and J genes are TRBV27 and TRBJ2-7, with no clear D. Germline CDR1 and CDR2: MNHEY and SMNVEV (reference sequence). Trimming removed 0 bases at V and 4 bases at J, with 7 bases between. CDR3 length: 13 amino acids. The CDR3 sequence is CASSLSISYEQYF. The CDR3 DNA reads TGTGCCAGCAGTTTATCGATCAGTTACGAGCAGTACTTC.

The J gene is TRBJ1-2, the V gene TRBV6-2 or TRBV6-3; D is perhaps TRBD1 (5 bases). The CDR3 runs to 17 residues. V shed 0 bases and J shed 0 bases, with 14 bases lying between them. Germline CDR1 and CDR2: MNHEY and SVGEGT. CDR3 protein: CASSYSFRRATNYGYTF. The CDR3 DNA is TGTGCCAGCAGTTACTCGTTCCGCAGGGCCACTAACTATGGCTACACCTTC.

The chain combines TRBV19 with TRBJ2-7; 8 bases align to TRBD1. Germline CDR1 LNHDA, CDR2 SQIVND (reference sequence). The CDR3 consists of 14 residues. Trimming at V came to 5 bases and at J to 2 bases, leaving 5 bases not matched to a gene. The CDR3 DNA reads TGTGCCAGTAGTGACTGGGACAGGCCCTACGAGCAGTACTTC. This translates into CASSDWDRPYEQYF. Based on the CDR3 plus reference TRBV19 and TRBJ2-7, the full variable domain is DGGITQSPKYLFRKEGQNVTLSCEQNLNHDAMYWYRQDPGQGLRLIYYSQIVNDFQKGDIAEGYSVSREKKESFPLTVTSAQKNPTAFYLCASSDWDRPYEQYFGPGTRLTVT.

The chain combines TRBV11-1 with TRBJ2-7; D unclear. Germline CDR1 SGHAT, CDR2 FQDESV (reference sequence). The V end was cut by 1 base, the J end by 2 bases, with 9 bases between. This CDR3 region has 14 residues. The CDR3 coding sequence is TGTGCCAGCAGCTTAGTTCCAGAACCCTACGAGCAGTACTTC. Its protein is CASSLVPEPYEQYF.

This chain connects TRBV19 to TRBJ2-3; TRBD2 is a possible D gene (6 bases). Germline loops: CDR1 LNHDA, CDR2 SQIVND (reference sequence). With 6 bases removed from V and 1 base from J, the gap between germline ends came to 8 bases. The CDR3 covers 13 residues. In DNA, the CDR3 is TGTGCCAGTAGGGGGGAGGGCACAGATACGCAGTATTTT. Residues: CASRGEGTDTQYF.

The chain uses TRBV9 and TRBJ2-1, with D possibly TRBD1 on 8 matching bases. V dropped 3 bases and J dropped 8 bases, with 21 bases sitting between them. The CDR3 is 16 residues long. Germline lookup yields CDR1 SGDLS and CDR2 YYNGEE. The DNA of the CDR3 is TGTGCCAGCAGCGCGGGGGGAGCAGGGGGCCTTTATGAGCAGTTCTTC. Translation: CASSAGGAGGLYEQFF.

This chain connects TRBV29-1 to TRBJ1-4, with D perhaps matching TRBD1 (5 bases). V lost 2 bases and J lost 3, with 7 bases in between. The CDR3 loop spans 13 amino acids. CDR1 is SQVTM and CDR2 is ANQGSEA in the germline V gene. The CDR3, as DNA: TGCAGCGTTGAAACAGGTTCTAATGAAAAACTGTTTTTT. It translates to CSVETGSNEKLFF.